This TCR beta chain was identified in a study of blood T cell repertoires in COVID-19. The wider study: From T cells, B-cell-depleted T cells, or PBMCs came the material, which was cDNA or gDNA.

Profiled with immunoSEQ multiplex PCR; TCRdb holds only in-frame clones, not every one. The top ten hold around 0.92% of the sample, which has fewer than 350,000 clones, about 90% seen once. There are 15 residues in the CDR3. In germline, CDR1 is LNHNV, CDR2 YYDKDF (reference sequence). V was pared by 0 bases and J by 0 bases, with 3 bases between. The clonotype was recovered from a young woman who had been exposed to COVID-19. The V call is TRBV15, the J call TRBJ2-6; no reliable D call. The sequenced sample consisted of PBMCs or T cells enriched from blood (not recorded which). CDR3 coding DNA: TGTGCCACCAGCAGAGACTACTCTGGGGCCAACGTCCTGACTTTC. Residues: CATSRDYSGANVLTF. Combining the CDR3 with reference TRBV15 and TRBJ2-6 gives the whole variable domain DAMVIQNPRYQVTQFGKPVTLSCSQTLNHNVMYWYQQKSSQAPKLLFHYYDKDFNNEADTPDNFQSRRPNTSFCFLDIRSPGLGDTAMYLCATSRDYSGANVLTFGAGSRLTVL.